This TCR beta chain stems from a study of shared clonotypes between healthy human individuals. This CDR3 spans 18 amino acids. The germline V gene has CDR1 LGHNA and CDR2 YSLEER. V was pared by 0 bases and J by 6 bases, with 13 bases of the junction left unmatched. Study conclusions and caveats: The four-donor shared clonotypes exceeded non-shared clonotypes in generation probability, with non-shared ones scoring lower.

Comments on this clone: Its antigen remains unknown.

Tens of thousands of T cell genomes (about 0.2 ug DNA) went into each sorted-subset replicate. Repertoires were generated with immunoSEQ multiplex PCR, while TCRdb's copy carries only in-frame clones and drops some. Of approximately 1,500,000 clones in the sample, 95% to 97% were seen once. The source material was naive CD4+ T cells sorted from blood. Subset noted: CD45RA+ positively selected. The V and J genes are TRBV4-3 and TRBJ2-2; 7 bases are shared with TRBD2. The sequence derives from a man aged 25 to 40 in good health. CDR3 in amino acids: CASSQDELRGSLAGELFF. For the CDR3, the DNA is TGCGCCAGCAGCCAAGATGAGTTGCGGGGGAGCCTCGCCGGGGAGCTGTTTTTT.